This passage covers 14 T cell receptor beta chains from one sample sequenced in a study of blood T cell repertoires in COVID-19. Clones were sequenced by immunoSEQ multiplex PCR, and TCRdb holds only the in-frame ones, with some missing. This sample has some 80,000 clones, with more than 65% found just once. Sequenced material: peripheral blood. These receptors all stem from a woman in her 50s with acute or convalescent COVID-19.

The CDR3 nucleotides read TGTGCCAGCAGCCAAGATCGTATTAGAGCTTTCTTT. This sequence encodes CASSQDRIRAFF. The V call is TRBV4-2, the J call TRBJ1-1; no firm D call. Germline CDR1 LGHNA, CDR2 YNFKEQ. This CDR3 is 12 amino acids long. V lost 0 bases and J 10 bases, leaving 9 bases between the germline ends.

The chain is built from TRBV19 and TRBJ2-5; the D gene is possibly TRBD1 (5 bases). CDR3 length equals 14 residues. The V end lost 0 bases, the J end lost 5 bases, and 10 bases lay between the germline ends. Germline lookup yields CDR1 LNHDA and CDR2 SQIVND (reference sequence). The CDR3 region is CASSIEGAGETQYF. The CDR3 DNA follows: TGTGCCAGTAGTATAGAAGGGGCTGGCGAGACCCAGTACTTC.

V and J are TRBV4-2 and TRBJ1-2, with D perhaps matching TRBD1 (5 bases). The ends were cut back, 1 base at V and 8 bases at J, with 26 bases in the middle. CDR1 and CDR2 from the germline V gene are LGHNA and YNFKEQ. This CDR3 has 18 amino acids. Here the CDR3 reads CASSQGVRTNGGVEGYTF. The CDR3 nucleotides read TGTGCCAGCAGCCAAGGAGTGAGGACCAATGGGGGGGTGGAAGGCTACACCTTC.

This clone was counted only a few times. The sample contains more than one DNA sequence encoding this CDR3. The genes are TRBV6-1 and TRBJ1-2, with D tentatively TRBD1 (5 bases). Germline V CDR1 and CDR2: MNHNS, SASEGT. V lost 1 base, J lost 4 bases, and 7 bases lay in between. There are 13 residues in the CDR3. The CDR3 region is CASSEEGFYGYTF. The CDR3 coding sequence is TGTGCCAGCAGTGAAGAGGGGTTCTATGGCTACACCTTC.

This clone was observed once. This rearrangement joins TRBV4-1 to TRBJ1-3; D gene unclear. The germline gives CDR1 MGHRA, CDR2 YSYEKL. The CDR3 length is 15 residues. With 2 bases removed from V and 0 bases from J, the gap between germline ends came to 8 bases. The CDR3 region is CASSQPRSSGNTIYF. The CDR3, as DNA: TGCGCCAGCAGCCAACCGAGGAGCTCTGGAAACACCATATATTTT.

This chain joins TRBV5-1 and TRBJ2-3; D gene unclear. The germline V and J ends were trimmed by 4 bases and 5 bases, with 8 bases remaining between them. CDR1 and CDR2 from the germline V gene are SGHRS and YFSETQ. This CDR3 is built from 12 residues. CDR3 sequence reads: CASSTTGDTQYF. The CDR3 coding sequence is TGCGCCAGCAGCACGACGGGAGATACGCAGTATTTT.

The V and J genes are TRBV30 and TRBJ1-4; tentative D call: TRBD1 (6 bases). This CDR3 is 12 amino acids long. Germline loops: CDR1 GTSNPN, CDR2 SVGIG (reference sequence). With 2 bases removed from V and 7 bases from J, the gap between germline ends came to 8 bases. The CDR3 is CAWSTGSEKLFF. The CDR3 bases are TGTGCCTGGAGTACAGGGAGTGAAAAACTGTTTTTT.

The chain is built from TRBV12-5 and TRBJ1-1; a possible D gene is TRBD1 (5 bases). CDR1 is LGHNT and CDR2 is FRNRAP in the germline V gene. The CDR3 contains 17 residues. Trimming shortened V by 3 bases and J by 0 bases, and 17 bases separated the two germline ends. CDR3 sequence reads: CASGLRVVGGMNTEAFF. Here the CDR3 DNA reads TGTGCTAGTGGTTTAAGGGTTGTGGGGGGGATGAACACTGAAGCTTTCTTT.

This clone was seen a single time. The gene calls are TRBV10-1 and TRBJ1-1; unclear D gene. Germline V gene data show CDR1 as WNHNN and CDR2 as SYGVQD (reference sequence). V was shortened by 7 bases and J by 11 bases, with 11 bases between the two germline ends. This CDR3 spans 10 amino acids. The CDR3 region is CASKTADAFF. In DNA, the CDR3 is TGCGCCAGCAAAACGGCGGATGCTTTCTTT.

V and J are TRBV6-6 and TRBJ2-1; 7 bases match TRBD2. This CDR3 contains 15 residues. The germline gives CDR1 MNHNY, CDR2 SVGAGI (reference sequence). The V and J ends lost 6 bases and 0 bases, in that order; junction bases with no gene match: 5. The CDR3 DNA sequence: TGTGCCAGCAGCCTTAGCGGGCCCTCCTACAATGAGCAGTTCTTC. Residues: CASSLSGPSYNEQFF.

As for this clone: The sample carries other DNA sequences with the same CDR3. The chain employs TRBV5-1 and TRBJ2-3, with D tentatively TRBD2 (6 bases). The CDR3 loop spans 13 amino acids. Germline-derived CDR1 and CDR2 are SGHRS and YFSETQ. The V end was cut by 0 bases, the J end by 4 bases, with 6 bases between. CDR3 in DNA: TGCGCCAGCAGCTTGGCGGGGGCAGATACGCAGTATTTT. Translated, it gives CASSLAGADTQYF.

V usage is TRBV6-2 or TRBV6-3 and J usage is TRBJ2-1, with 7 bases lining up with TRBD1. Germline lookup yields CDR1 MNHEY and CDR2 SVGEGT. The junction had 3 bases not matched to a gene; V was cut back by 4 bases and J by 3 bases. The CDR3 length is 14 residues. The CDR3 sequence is CASSFRDSYNEQFF. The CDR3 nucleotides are TGTGCCAGCAGTTTTAGGGACAGCTACAATGAGCAGTTCTTC.

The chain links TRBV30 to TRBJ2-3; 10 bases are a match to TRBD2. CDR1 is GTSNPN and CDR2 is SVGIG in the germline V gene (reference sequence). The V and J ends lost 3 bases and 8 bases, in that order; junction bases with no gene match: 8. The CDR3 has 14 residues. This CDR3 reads CAWRLAGFLGTQYF. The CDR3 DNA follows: TGTGCCTGGAGACTAGCGGGATTTTTGGGTACGCAGTATTTT.

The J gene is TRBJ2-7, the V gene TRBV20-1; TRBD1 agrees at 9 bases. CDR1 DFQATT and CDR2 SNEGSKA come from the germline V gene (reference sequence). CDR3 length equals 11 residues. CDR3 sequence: CSTTGGYEQYF. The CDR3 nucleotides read TGCTCCACGACAGGGGGCTACGAGCAGTACTTC.